Below, one T cell receptor (beta chain) is given with its context. The antigen is not known. TCRdb re-derived calls from the reads in MiXCR, one entry per CDR3 protein. Altogether 200,000 to 300,000 distinct CDR3 sequences are present, about an eighth being singletons, with the ten largest covering 8.8%. V shed 7 bases and J shed 1 base, with 13 bases lying between them. The CDR3 covers 15 residues. This sample is drawn from a study of T cell repertoires in cytomegalovirus infection. In the study overall: Through public TCR beta signatures, both CMV infection and matching HLA type were indicated. Study-level points and caveats: Totalled public TCR beta family frequency picked out people who carried CMV plus the relevant HLA. HLA-C-restricted CMV-specific TCR beta clonotypes prevailed in the ex vivo response.

This TCR was recovered from a human donor in good health (CMV status not recorded). Some clones in this sample may be carry-over from other donors' samples. The chain has TRBV12-3 or TRBV12-4 and TRBJ2-2; D gene ambiguous. Sequenced input: PBMCs. The CDR3 reads CASTLAARNTGELFF. CDR3 bases: TGTGCCAGCACCCTCGCAGCCAGGAACACCGGGGAGCTGTTTTTT.